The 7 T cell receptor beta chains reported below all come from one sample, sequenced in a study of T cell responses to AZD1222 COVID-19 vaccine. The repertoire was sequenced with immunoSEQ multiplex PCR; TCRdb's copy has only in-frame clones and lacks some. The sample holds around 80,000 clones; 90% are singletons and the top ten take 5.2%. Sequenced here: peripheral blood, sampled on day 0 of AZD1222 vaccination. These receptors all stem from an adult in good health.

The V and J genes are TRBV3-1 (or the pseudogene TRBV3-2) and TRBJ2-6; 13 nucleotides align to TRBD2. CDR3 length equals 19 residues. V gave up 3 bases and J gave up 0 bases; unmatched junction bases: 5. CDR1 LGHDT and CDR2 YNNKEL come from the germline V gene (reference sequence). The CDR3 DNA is TGTGCCAGCAGCCACGGGACTAGCGGGATGAACTCTGGGGCCAACGTCCTGACTTTC. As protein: CASSHGTSGMNSGANVLTF.

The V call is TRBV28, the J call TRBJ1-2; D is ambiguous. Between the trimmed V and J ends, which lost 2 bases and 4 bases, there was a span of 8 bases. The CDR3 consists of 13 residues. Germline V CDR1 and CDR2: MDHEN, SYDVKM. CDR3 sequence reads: CASSLPGSYGYTF. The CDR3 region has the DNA TGTGCCAGCAGTTTACCAGGCAGCTATGGCTACACCTTC.

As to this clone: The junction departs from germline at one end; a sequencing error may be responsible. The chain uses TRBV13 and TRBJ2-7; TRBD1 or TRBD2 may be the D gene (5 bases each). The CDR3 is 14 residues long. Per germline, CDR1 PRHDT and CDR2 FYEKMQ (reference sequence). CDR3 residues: CASSPRPGTYGQYF. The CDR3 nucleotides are TGTGCCAGCAGCCCCAGGCCAGGGACCTACGGGCAGTACTTC.

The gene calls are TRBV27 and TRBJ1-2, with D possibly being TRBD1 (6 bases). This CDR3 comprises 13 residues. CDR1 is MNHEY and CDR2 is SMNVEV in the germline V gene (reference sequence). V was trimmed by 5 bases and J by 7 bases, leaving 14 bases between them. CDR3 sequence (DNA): TGTGCCAGCAGTGTACAGGGACTCCCTGGCTACACCTTC. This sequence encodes CASSVQGLPGYTF.

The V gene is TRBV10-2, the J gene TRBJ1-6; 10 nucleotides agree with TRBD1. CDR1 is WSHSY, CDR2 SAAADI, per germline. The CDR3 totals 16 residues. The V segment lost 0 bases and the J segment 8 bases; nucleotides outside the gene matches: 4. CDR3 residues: CASSESFGTGDSPLHF. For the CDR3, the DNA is TGCGCCAGCAGTGAGTCATTCGGGACAGGGGATTCACCCCTCCACTTT.

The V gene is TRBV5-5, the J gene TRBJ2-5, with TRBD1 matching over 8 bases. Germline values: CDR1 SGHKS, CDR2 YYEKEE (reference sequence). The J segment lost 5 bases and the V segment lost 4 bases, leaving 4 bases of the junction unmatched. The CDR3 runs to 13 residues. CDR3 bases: TGTGCCAGCAGCAGGACAGGGAGTGAGACCCAGTACTTC. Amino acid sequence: CASSRTGSETQYF.

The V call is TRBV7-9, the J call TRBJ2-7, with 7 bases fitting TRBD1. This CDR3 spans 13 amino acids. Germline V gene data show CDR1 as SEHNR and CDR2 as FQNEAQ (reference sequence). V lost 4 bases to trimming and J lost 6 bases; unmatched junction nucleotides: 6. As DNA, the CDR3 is TGTGCCAGCAGCTCAACAGGGGTGCTCGAGCAGTACTTC. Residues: CASSSTGVLEQYF.